This T cell receptor beta chain was recovered during a study of identical twins. Study observations and caveats: Sharing of beta out-of-frame sequences by twins showed a weaker excess. Clonotypes of the beta chain that were abundant in cord blood carried fewer insertions (memory repertoires showed none).

The CDR3 sequence is 15 residues long. V shed 1 base and J shed 5 bases, with 12 bases lying between them. From germline, CDR1 is LGHDT and CDR2 YNNKEL (reference sequence). Of note for this clonotype: The antigen is undetermined.

TCRdb re-called the 5' RACE reads with MiXCR, one entry per CDR3 protein. The sample has nearly 650,000 distinct CDR3 sequences; roughly 7.1% are singletons. These sequences were also reported in another study, on yellow fever vaccine responses in identical twins.

Specimen: PBMCs. The V gene is TRBV3-1, the J gene TRBJ2-1; D is ambiguous. The clonotype was recovered from a woman under 30 in good health. The CDR3: CASSQGGTANNEQFF. CDR3 DNA sequence: TGTGCCAGCAGCCAAGGCGGAACAGCGAACAATGAGCAGTTCTTC.